A single sample is the source of the 26 T cell receptor beta chains below, sequenced in a study of control samples from healthy donors and cancer patients. TCRdb keeps only in-frame clones here, not all; method: immunoSEQ multiplex PCR. The sample comprises over 65,000 clones, about 95% of which are singletons, and approximately 5.7% rests with the top ten. The specimen was blood. These receptor sequences come from a woman in her thirties or forties in good health.

The V and J genes are TRBV2 and TRBJ2-5; D gene ambiguous. From germline, CDR1 is SNHLY and CDR2 FYNNEI. This CDR3 is built from 11 residues. Trimming stripped 5 bases from V and 4 bases from J, with 5 bases between. CDR3 DNA sequence: TGTGCCAGCAGTTTTCTAGAGACCCAGTACTTC. Its protein product is CASSFLETQYF.

This rearrangement joins TRBV10-2 to TRBJ1-4; 8 bases fit TRBD1. The CDR3 spans 16 residues. With V trimmed by 0 bases and J by 8 bases, 8 bases remained unmatched. CDR1 is WSHSY and CDR2 is SAAADI in the germline V gene. The CDR3 region is CASSESRGTGGEKLFF. The CDR3 bases are TGCGCCAGCAGTGAGTCTCGCGGGACAGGTGGAGAAAAACTGTTTTTT.

The V and J genes are TRBV11-3 and TRBJ2-7; D gene uncertain. V gave up 5 bases and J gave up 1 base, with 3 bases separating them. The CDR3 is made up of 11 amino acids. Germline V CDR1 and CDR2: SGHNT, YENEEA. The CDR3: CASSRSYEQYF. CDR3 nucleotide sequence: TGTGCCAGCAGCCGGTCCTACGAGCAGTACTTC.

The CDR3 here is CASSHGTGSDTEAFF. CDR3 nucleotide sequence: TGCGCCAGCAGCCATGGGACAGGGTCGGACACTGAAGCTTTCTTT. The J gene is TRBJ1-1, the V gene TRBV4-1; 9 bases match TRBD1. CDR1 MGHRA and CDR2 YSYEKL come from the germline V gene. The CDR3 consists of 15 residues. The J segment lost 3 bases and the V segment lost 3 bases, leaving 5 bases of the junction unmatched.

The CDR3 region has the DNA TGTGCCATCAGTCTACAGGAGATGGGCGCTGAAGCTTTCTTT. It specifies CAISLQEMGAEAFF. The chain links TRBV10-3 to TRBJ1-1, with D perhaps matching TRBD1 (5 bases). Looked up from germline, CDR1 is ENHRY and CDR2 is SYGVKD. V was cut by 5 bases and J by 6 bases, with 16 bases left in between. The CDR3 length is 14 residues.

The chain uses TRBV9 and TRBJ1-5; D unclear. The CDR3 spans 15 residues. The germline CDR1 and CDR2 sequences are SGDLS and YYNGEE. V was trimmed by 0 bases and J by 1 base, leaving 8 bases between them. CDR3 in DNA: TGTGCCAGCAGCGTAGCTGGGCAGAGCAATCAGCCCCAGCATTTT. This translates into CASSVAGQSNQPQHF.

The chain couples TRBV5-1 to TRBJ2-3; perhaps TRBD1 as D (5 bases). Germline V gene data show CDR1 as SGHRS and CDR2 as YFSETQ. This CDR3 is 13 amino acids long. Trimming shortened V by 0 bases and J by 8 bases, and 10 bases separated the two germline ends. Here the CDR3 DNA reads TGCGCCAGCAGCTTGGAGTCAGGGATTACGCAGTATTTT. This translates into CASSLESGITQYF. The complete variable domain, with remaining parts taken from reference TRBV5-1 and TRBJ2-3, reads KAGVTQTPRYLIKTRGQQVTLSCSPISGHRSVSWYQQTPGQGLQFLFEYFSETQRNKGNFPGRFSGRQFSNSRSEMNVSTLELGDSALYLCASSLESGITQYFGPGTRLTVL.

The CDR3 DNA sequence: TGTGCCAGCAGTTCAGATAACACCGGGGAGCTGTTTTTT. Translation gives CASSSDNTGELFF. The genes are TRBV6-5 and TRBJ2-2, with no clear D. Germline assignment: CDR1 MNHEY and CDR2 SVGAGI. The CDR3 is 13 amino acids. V lost 4 bases, J lost 2 bases, and 5 bases lay in between.

The chain uses TRBV7-9 and TRBJ2-1; unclear D gene. Germline CDR1 reads SEHNR; CDR2 reads FQNEAQ (reference sequence). The ends were cut back, 2 bases at V and 5 bases at J, with 10 bases in the middle. There are 14 residues in the CDR3. CDR3 bases: TGTGCCAGCAGCTTAACATTGGGGAACAATGAGCAGTTCTTC. This sequence encodes CASSLTLGNNEQFF.

The rearrangement links TRBV19 to TRBJ2-1, with D unresolved. Germline-derived CDR1 and CDR2 are LNHDA and SQIVND (reference sequence). The ends were cut back, 3 bases at V and 7 bases at J, with 16 bases in the middle. The CDR3 loop spans 15 amino acids. The CDR3 reads CASSISGSSVNEQFF. CDR3 sequence (DNA): TGTGCCAGTAGTATTTCCGGGTCCTCCGTAAATGAGCAGTTCTTC.

The J gene is TRBJ2-5, the V gene TRBV27; perhaps D is TRBD1 or TRBD2 (5 bases each). This CDR3 spans 13 amino acids. CDR1 MNHEY and CDR2 SMNVEV come from the germline V gene (reference sequence). Trimming took off 3 bases at V and 7 bases at J, with 12 bases between the two ends. The DNA of the CDR3 is TGTGCCAGCAGTTTGGGGCTAGAGGGGACCCAGTACTTC. It codes for CASSLGLEGTQYF.

This clone was detected only a few times. V is TRBV7-7 and J is TRBJ2-1; 13 bases are shared with TRBD2. The germline CDR1 and CDR2 sequences are SSHAT and FNYEAQ (reference sequence). This CDR3 spans 16 amino acids. The J segment lost 4 bases and the V segment lost 5 bases, leaving 5 bases of the junction unmatched. CDR3 sequence: CASSPGTSGKYNEQFF. CDR3 bases: TGTGCCAGCAGCCCCGGGACTAGCGGGAAGTACAATGAGCAGTTCTTC.

This chain connects TRBV6-2 or TRBV6-3 to TRBJ1-6; D remains unclear. Germline loops: CDR1 MNHEY, CDR2 SVGEGT. CDR3 length equals 17 residues. Trimming removed 4 bases at V and 8 bases at J, with 21 bases between. The DNA of the CDR3 is TGTGCCAGCAGTTCGCCCGACGTCGGGGTACGAGATTCACCCCTCCACTTT. The encoded protein is CASSSPDVGVRDSPLHF.

J is TRBJ1-2 and V is TRBV6-5, with TRBD1 matching 7 bases. Trimming cost V 0 bases and J 2 bases; bases outside gene matches: 3. This CDR3 is built from 15 residues. The germline V gene has CDR1 MNHEY and CDR2 SVGAGI. CDR3 bases: TGTGCCAGCAGTTACTCACTGGACAGGAACTATGGCTACACCTTC. It is translated as CASSYSLDRNYGYTF.

V usage is TRBV7-2 and J usage is TRBJ1-1; 9 bases align to TRBD1. The germline gives CDR1 SGHTA, CDR2 FQGNSA. V lost 2 bases and J lost 7; bases outside the gene matches: 8. This CDR3 region has 15 residues. This CDR3 is CASSLTGGSKGEAFF. DNA for the CDR3: TGTGCCAGCAGCTTAACAGGGGGCTCGAAGGGTGAAGCTTTCTTT.

The J gene is TRBJ2-5, the V gene TRBV18; 10 bases map to TRBD1. The CDR3 has 14 amino acids. Germline V lookup: CDR1 KGHSH, CDR2 LQKENI. After removal of 4 bases from V and 3 bases from J, the junction contained 2 bases not matched to a gene. The CDR3 region has the DNA TGTGCCAGCTCACTAGGGACAGGGGAAGAGACCCAGTACTTC. It is translated as CASSLGTGEETQYF.

The J gene is TRBJ2-2, the V gene TRBV12-3 or TRBV12-4; D is unresolved. V lost 6 bases and J lost 5, with 7 bases in between. This CDR3 contains 12 residues. CDR3 residues: CASSHQTGELFF. The CDR3 DNA reads as TGTGCCAGCAGCCATCAAACCGGGGAGCTGTTTTTT.

The CDR3 protein is CASSATSDVSYEQYF. CDR3 nucleotide sequence: TGCGCCAGCAGTGCGACTAGCGATGTGTCCTACGAGCAGTACTTC. The genes are TRBV10-1 and TRBJ2-7, with 8 bases matching TRBD2. Germline V gene sequence: CDR1 WNHNN, CDR2 SYGVQD (reference sequence). The CDR3 is 15 residues long. V was clipped by 4 bases and J by 1 base; unmatched bases: 6.

CDR3 nucleotide sequence: TGCGCCAGCAGCTTGGCTCCTAAAGGGGGGGAGCTGTTTTTT. Residues: CASSLAPKGGELFF. V and J are TRBV5-1 and TRBJ2-2; D unresolved. V lost 0 bases and J lost 8, with 11 bases in between. CDR1 SGHRS and CDR2 YFSETQ come from the germline V gene. CDR3 size: 14 residues. The full variable domain, with the rest looked up from reference TRBV5-1 and TRBJ2-2, is KAGVTQTPRYLIKTRGQQVTLSCSPISGHRSVSWYQQTPGQGLQFLFEYFSETQRNKGNFPGRFSGRQFSNSRSEMNVSTLELGDSALYLCASSLAPKGGELFFGEGSRLTVL.

J is TRBJ2-3 and V is TRBV4-3; 9 bases agree with TRBD2. Germline CDR1 is LGHNA and CDR2 is YSLEER. This CDR3 has 12 amino acids. Trimming removed 11 bases from V and 5 bases from J; junction bases left unmatched: 5. CDR3 coding DNA: TGCGCCGCGGGGGGGCGAGAAGATACGCAGTATTTT. Translated, it gives CAAGGREDTQYF.

The genes are TRBV5-1 and TRBJ1-4; D remains unclear. CDR3 length: 14 residues. Germline CDR1 is SGHRS and CDR2 is YFSETQ. Trimming removed 0 bases from V and 0 bases from J, with 3 bases in between. The CDR3 region is CASSLEATNEKLFF. In nucleotides, the CDR3 is TGCGCCAGCAGCTTGGAAGCAACTAATGAAAAACTGTTTTTT.

This chain uses TRBV7-2 with TRBJ1-1, with TRBD1 matching over 8 bases. This CDR3 is 14 amino acids long. The J segment lost 4 bases and the V segment lost 1 base, leaving 2 bases of the junction unmatched. The germline V gene encodes CDR1 SGHTA and CDR2 FQGNSA. CDR3 loop: CASSLDGTGTEAFF. CDR3 bases: TGTGCCAGCAGCTTAGACGGGACAGGCACTGAAGCTTTCTTT.

The J gene is TRBJ1-5, the V gene TRBV19, with a tentative D call TRBD1 (5 bases). The ends were cut back, 1 base at V and 1 base at J, with 14 bases in the middle. This CDR3 region has 17 residues. Germline loops: CDR1 LNHDA, CDR2 SQIVND (reference sequence). The CDR3 loop is CASSIVAGRLSNQPQHF. The CDR3 nucleotides read TGTGCCAGTAGTATAGTAGCAGGGCGATTGAGCAATCAGCCCCAGCATTTT.

This rearrangement joins TRBV19 to TRBJ2-7; D is unclear. CDR1 is LNHDA and CDR2 is SQIVND in the germline V gene (reference sequence). The germline V and J ends were trimmed by 0 bases and 6 bases, with 15 bases remaining between them. This CDR3 comprises 15 residues. CDR3 nucleotide sequence: TGTGCCAGTAGTATAGATCCCAGAGAGGTTGGCGAGCAGTACTTC. Encoded protein: CASSIDPREVGEQYF.

The chain couples TRBV15 to TRBJ2-3; D ambiguous. Trimming stripped 0 bases from V and 2 bases from J, with 15 bases between. The CDR3 is 17 residues long. Germline V gene sequence: CDR1 LNHNV, CDR2 YYDKDF (reference sequence). CDR3 protein: CATSRDVGFGNTDTQYF. In DNA, the CDR3 is TGTGCCACCAGCAGAGATGTGGGGTTTGGGAACACAGATACGCAGTATTTT.

V gene TRBV10-3 combines with J gene TRBJ1-3, with D unclear. The V and J ends lost 7 bases and 0 bases respectively, with 7 bases between them. The CDR3 spans 13 residues. In germline, CDR1 is ENHRY, CDR2 SYGVKD. CDR3 residues: CAITAASGNTIYF. In DNA form, the CDR3 reads TGTGCCATCACGGCGGCCTCTGGAAACACCATATATTTT.